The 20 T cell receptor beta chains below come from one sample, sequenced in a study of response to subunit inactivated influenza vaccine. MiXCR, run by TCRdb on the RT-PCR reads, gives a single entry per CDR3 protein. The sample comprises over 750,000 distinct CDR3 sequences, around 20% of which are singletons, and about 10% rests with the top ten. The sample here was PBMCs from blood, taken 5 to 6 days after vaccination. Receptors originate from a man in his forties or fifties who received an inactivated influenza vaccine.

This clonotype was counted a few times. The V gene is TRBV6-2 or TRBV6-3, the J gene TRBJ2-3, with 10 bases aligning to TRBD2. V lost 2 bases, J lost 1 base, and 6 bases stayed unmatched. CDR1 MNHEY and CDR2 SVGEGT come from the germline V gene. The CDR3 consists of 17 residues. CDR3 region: CASSYPFGTSGTDTQYF. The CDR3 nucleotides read TGTGCCAGCAGTTACCCATTCGGGACTAGCGGCACAGATACGCAGTATTTT.

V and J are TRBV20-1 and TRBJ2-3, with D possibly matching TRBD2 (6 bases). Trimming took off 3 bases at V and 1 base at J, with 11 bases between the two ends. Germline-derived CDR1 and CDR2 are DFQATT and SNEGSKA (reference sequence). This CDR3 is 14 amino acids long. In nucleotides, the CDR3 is TGCAGTGCTAGGGCGGGACCCGGCACAGATACGCAGTATTTT. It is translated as CSARAGPGTDTQYF.

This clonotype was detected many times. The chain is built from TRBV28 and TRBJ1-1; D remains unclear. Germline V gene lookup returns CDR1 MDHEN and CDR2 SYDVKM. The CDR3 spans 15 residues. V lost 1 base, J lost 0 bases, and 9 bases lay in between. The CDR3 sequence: CASSLSRRVNTEAFF. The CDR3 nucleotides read TGTGCCAGCAGTTTATCTCGTCGAGTGAACACTGAAGCTTTCTTT. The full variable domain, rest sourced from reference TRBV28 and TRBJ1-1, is DVKVTQSSRYLVKRTGEKVFLECVQDMDHENMFWYRQDPGLGLRLIYFSYDVKMKEKGDIPEGYSVSREKKERFSLILESASTNQTSMYLCASSLSRRVNTEAFFGQGTRLTVV.

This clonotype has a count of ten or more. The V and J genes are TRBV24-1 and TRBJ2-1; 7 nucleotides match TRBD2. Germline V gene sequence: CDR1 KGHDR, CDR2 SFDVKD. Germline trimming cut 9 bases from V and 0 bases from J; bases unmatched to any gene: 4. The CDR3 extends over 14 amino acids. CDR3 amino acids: CATGSGGSYNEQFF. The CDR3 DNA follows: TGTGCCACCGGATCGGGGGGCTCCTACAATGAGCAGTTCTTC.

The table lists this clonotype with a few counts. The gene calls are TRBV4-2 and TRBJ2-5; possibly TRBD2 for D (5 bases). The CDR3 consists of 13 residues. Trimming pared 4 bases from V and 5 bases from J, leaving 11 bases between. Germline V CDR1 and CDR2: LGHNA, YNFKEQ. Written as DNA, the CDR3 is TGTGCCAGCAGCCGGACTGTAATGGAGACCCAGTACTTC. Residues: CASSRTVMETQYF.

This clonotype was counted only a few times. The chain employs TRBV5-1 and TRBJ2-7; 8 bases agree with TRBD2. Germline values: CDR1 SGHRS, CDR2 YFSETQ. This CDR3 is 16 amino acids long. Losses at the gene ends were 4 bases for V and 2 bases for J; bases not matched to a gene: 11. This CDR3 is CASSKPPTSGTYEQYF. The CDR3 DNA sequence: TGCGCCAGCAGCAAACCCCCTACTAGCGGAACCTACGAGCAGTACTTC.

The CDR3 protein is CASSRGTTKAVDTQYF. CDR3 DNA: TGTGCCAGCTCACGGGGGACCACCAAAGCGGTAGATACGCAGTATTTT. V gene TRBV18 combines with J gene TRBJ2-3; possibly TRBD1 or TRBD2 for D (5 bases each). Germline values: CDR1 KGHSH, CDR2 LQKENI. This CDR3 region has 16 residues. V was cut by 4 bases and J by 5 bases, with 19 bases left in between.

The CDR3 nucleotides are TGCAGTGCTCTACAACTAGCGGGGGCCACAGATACGCAGTATTTT. It yields the protein CSALQLAGATDTQYF. The chain links TRBV20-1 to TRBJ2-3; 11 bases agree with TRBD2. The CDR3 totals 15 residues. In germline, CDR1 is DFQATT, CDR2 SNEGSKA (reference sequence). The trim removed 5 bases at V and 2 bases at J, leaving 6 bases unmatched.

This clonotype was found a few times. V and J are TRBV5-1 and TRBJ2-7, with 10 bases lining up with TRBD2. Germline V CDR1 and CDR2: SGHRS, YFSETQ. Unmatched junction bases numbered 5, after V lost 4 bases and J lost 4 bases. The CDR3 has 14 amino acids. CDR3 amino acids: CASSSLAGAYEQYF. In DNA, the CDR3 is TGCGCCAGCAGCAGCCTAGCGGGGGCTTACGAGCAGTACTTC.

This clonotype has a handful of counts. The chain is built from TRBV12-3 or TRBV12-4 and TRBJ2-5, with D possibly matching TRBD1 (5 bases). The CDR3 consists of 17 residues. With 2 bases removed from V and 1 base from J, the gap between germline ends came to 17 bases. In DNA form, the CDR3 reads TGTGCCAGCAGTTTACTGCGAACGACAGCGCTCCAAGAGACCCAGTACTTC. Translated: CASSLLRTTALQETQYF.

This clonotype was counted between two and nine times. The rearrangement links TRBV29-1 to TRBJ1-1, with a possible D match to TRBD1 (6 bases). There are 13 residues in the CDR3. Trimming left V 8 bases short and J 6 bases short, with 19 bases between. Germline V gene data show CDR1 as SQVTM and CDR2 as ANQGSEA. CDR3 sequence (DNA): TGCAGCACAACAGGGAGATTAAGCCCTGAAGCTTTCTTT. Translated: CSTTGRLSPEAFF.

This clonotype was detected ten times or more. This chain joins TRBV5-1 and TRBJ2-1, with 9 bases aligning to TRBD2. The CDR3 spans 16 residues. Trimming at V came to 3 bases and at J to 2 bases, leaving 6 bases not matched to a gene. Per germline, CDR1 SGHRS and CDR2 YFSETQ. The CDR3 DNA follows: TGCGCCAGCAGCTGGACGAGCGGGGGGACCTACAATGAGCAGTTCTTC. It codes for CASSWTSGGTYNEQFF.

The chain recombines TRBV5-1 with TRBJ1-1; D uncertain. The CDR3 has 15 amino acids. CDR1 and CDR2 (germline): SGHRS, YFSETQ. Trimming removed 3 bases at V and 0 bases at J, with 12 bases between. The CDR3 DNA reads TGCGCCAGCAGCTCCGCGGGAGTCATGAACACTGAAGCTTTCTTT. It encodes CASSSAGVMNTEAFF.

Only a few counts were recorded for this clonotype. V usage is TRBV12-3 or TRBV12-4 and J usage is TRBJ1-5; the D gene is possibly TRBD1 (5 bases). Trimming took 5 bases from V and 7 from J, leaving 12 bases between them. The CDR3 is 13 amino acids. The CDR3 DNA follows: TGTGCCAGCAGTAGCCTCAGGGACCAGCCCCAGCATTTT. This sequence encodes CASSSLRDQPQHF.

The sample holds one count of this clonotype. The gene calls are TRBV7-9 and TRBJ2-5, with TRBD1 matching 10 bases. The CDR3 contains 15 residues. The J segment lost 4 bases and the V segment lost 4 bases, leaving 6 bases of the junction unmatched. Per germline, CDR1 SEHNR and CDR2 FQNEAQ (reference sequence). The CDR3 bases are TGTGCCAGCAGCTACAGACAGGGGGCAGCAGAGACCCAGTACTTC. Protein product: CASSYRQGAAETQYF.

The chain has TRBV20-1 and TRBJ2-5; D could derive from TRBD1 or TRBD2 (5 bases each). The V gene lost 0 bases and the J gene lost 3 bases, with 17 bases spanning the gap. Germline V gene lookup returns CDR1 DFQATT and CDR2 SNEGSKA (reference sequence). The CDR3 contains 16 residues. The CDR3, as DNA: TGCAGTGCTAGAGAGGGATACAGGAGGTGGGAAGAGACCCAGTACTTC. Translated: CSAREGYRRWEETQYF.

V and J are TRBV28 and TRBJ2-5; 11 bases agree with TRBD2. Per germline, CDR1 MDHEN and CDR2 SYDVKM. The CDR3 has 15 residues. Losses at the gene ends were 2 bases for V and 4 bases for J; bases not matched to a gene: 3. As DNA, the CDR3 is TGTGCCAGCAGTTTAACTAGCGGGGGCCGAGAGACCCAGTACTTC. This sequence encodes CASSLTSGGRETQYF. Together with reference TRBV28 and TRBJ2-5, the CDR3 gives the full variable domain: DVKVTQSSRYLVKRTGEKVFLECVQDMDHENMFWYRQDPGLGLRLIYFSYDVKMKEKGDIPEGYSVSREKKERFSLILESASTNQTSMYLCASSLTSGGRETQYFGPGTRLLVL.

DNA for the CDR3: TGTGCCAGCAGTTTATCGACAGGGGGCCCGGAGACCCAGTACTTC. Its protein is CASSLSTGGPETQYF. The chain has TRBV28 and TRBJ2-5, with TRBD1 matching over 10 bases. Trimming removed 1 base from V and 5 bases from J; junction bases left unmatched: 4. Germline V gene sequence: CDR1 MDHEN, CDR2 SYDVKM. The CDR3 sequence is 15 residues long.

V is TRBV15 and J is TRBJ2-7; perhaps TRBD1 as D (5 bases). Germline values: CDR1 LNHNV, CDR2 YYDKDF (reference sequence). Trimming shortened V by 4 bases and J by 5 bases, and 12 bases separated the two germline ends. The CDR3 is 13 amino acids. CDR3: CATSNSFRDEQYF. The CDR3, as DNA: TGTGCCACCAGCAACAGCTTCAGGGACGAGCAGTACTTC.

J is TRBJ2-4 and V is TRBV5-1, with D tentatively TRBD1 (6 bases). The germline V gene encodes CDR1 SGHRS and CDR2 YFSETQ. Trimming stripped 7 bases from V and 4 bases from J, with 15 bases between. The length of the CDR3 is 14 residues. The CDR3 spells CASSQGQRKNIQYF. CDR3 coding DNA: TGCGCCAGCTCCCAGGGACAAAGAAAAAACATTCAGTACTTC.